These 28 T cell receptor beta chains share one sample of origin, sequenced in a study of T cells after yellow fever vaccination. TCRdb itself ran the 5' RACE reads through MiXCR, one entry per CDR3 protein. The top ten clones hold 18% of a sample with about 350,000 distinct CDR3 sequences, more than 9% of them seen once. Sequenced here: PBMCs, sampled on the day of the first yellow fever vaccination. These receptor sequences come from a man between 18 and 29 years old who received the YFV17D yellow fever vaccine.

This clonotype was detected a few times. The chain links TRBV30 to TRBJ2-7; TRBD1 aligns across 8 bases. Germline-derived CDR1 and CDR2 are GTSNPN and SVGIG (reference sequence). This CDR3 has 15 residues. After removal of 2 bases from V and 2 bases from J, the junction contained 8 bases not matched to a gene. The CDR3, as DNA: TGTGCCTGGAGTCCCAGACAGGGGATCGCCTACGAGCAGTACTTC. Protein: CAWSPRQGIAYEQYF.

In its sample, this clonotype was seen many times. V usage is TRBV7-8 and J usage is TRBJ2-4, with D tentatively TRBD1 (6 bases). The CDR3 runs to 15 residues. In germline, CDR1 is SGHVS, CDR2 FQNEAQ. V was cut by 1 base and J by 7 bases, with 14 bases left in between. The CDR3 DNA sequence: TGTGCCAGCAGCTTAGATCTGGCGACAGGCAACATTCAGTACTTC. Protein: CASSLDLATGNIQYF.

This clonotype was recorded a few times. The chain is built from TRBV7-3 and TRBJ2-1, with 11 bases lining up with TRBD2. This CDR3 has 15 residues. Per the germline V gene, CDR1 is SGHTA and CDR2 is FQGTGA. Germline trimming cut 5 bases from V and 6 bases from J; bases unmatched to any gene: 6. In DNA form, the CDR3 reads TGTGCCAGCAGCCTATTAGCGGGGGGGTTCAATGAGCAGTTCTTC. Encoded protein: CASSLLAGGFNEQFF.

At least ten counts were recorded for this clonotype. This chain joins TRBV5-1 and TRBJ2-3, with 13 nucleotides matching TRBD2. The CDR3 contains 19 residues. Germline V CDR1 and CDR2: SGHRS, YFSETQ. V dropped 3 bases and J dropped 2; count of bases not matched to a gene: 12. CDR3 nucleotides: TGCGCCAGCAGCTCCGGACTAGCGGGGGACCCCATTATCACAGATACGCAGTATTTT. Protein product: CASSSGLAGDPIITDTQYF.

This rearrangement joins TRBV7-2 to TRBJ1-6; 7 bases fit TRBD1. V lost 5 bases to trimming and J lost 7 bases; unmatched junction nucleotides: 14. The germline V gene has CDR1 SGHTA and CDR2 FQGNSA. The CDR3 has 17 amino acids. The CDR3: CASSQTTRQGRNSPLHF. The CDR3, as DNA: TGTGCCAGCAGCCAAACTACCCGACAGGGAAGAAATTCACCCCTCCACTTT.

This clonotype has a handful of counts. The chain links TRBV9 to TRBJ2-2; D is unclear. Germline CDR1 is SGDLS and CDR2 is YYNGEE. The CDR3 is made up of 17 amino acids. Trimming stripped 0 bases from V and 4 bases from J, with 16 bases between. CDR3 nucleotide sequence: TGTGCCAGCAGCGTAGAGTCCTGGGGTGAGAGCACCGGGGAGCTGTTTTTT. The encoded protein is CASSVESWGESTGELFF.

The V gene is TRBV5-1, the J gene TRBJ2-7; weak D call: TRBD1 (6 bases). There are 15 residues in the CDR3. Trimming took off 0 bases at V and 4 bases at J, with 14 bases between the two ends. Looked up from germline, CDR1 is SGHRS and CDR2 is YFSETQ. The CDR3 bases are TGCGCCAGCAGCTTGGCCTGGGGGACAACTTACGAGCAGTACTTC. It is translated as CASSLAWGTTYEQYF.

This chain uses TRBV12-3 or TRBV12-4 with TRBJ2-4; no reliable D call. Trimming cost V 4 bases and J 3 bases, with 10 bases left between them. The CDR3 length is 14 residues. In DNA form, the CDR3 reads TGTGCCAGCAGTTGGTCAGCTTTCAAAAACATTCAGTACTTC. Amino acid sequence: CASSWSAFKNIQYF.

This clonotype was found a few times. The chain links TRBV11-2 to TRBJ1-6; tentative D call: TRBD1 (5 bases). With 1 base removed from V and 0 bases from J, the gap between germline ends came to 10 bases. The CDR3 length is 17 residues. The germline V gene has CDR1 SGHAT and CDR2 FQNNGV. CDR3 sequence reads: CASSLGDRSSYNSPLHF. The DNA of the CDR3 is TGTGCCAGCAGCTTAGGGGACCGAAGCTCCTATAATTCACCCCTCCACTTT.

The chain uses TRBV18 and TRBJ1-5; D is perhaps TRBD1 (5 bases). Deletions cut 4 bases from V and 3 bases from J, with 10 bases between. Germline values: CDR1 KGHSH, CDR2 LQKENI. The CDR3 extends over 14 amino acids. The DNA for the CDR3 is TGTGCCAGCTCACTCCTGACAGTCAATCAGCCCCAGCATTTT. It translates to CASSLLTVNQPQHF.

J is TRBJ2-3 and V is TRBV2, with 7 bases that match TRBD2. Germline V CDR1 and CDR2: SNHLY, FYNNEI. CDR3 size: 14 residues. The V gene end was trimmed by 4 bases and the J gene end by 2 bases; junction bases not matched to a gene: 3. The CDR3 DNA reads TGTGCCAGCAGTGGGGGGGGACCCACAGATACGCAGTATTTT. This codes for CASSGGGPTDTQYF.

This clonotype appeared many times. This chain uses TRBV5-1 with TRBJ2-2; 9 nucleotides match TRBD2. CDR3 size: 16 residues. CDR1 and CDR2 from the germline V gene are SGHRS and YFSETQ. V dropped 5 bases and J dropped 2; count of bases not matched to a gene: 7. The CDR3 nucleotides are TGCGCCAGCAGGGCTAGCGGGGACCCTAACACCGGGGAGCTGTTTTTT. This gives the protein CASRASGDPNTGELFF.

This chain joins TRBV4-1 and TRBJ2-2; D gene ambiguous. CDR3 length equals 15 residues. CDR1 MGHRA and CDR2 YSYEKL come from the germline V gene. Trimming took off 4 bases at V and 6 bases at J, with 15 bases between the two ends. This chain's CDR3 is CASSPGSRSAGELFF. The CDR3 region has the DNA TGCGCCAGCAGCCCAGGAAGTAGGTCCGCCGGGGAGCTGTTTTTT.

This clonotype appeared a few times. The gene calls are TRBV5-1 and TRBJ2-7, with D perhaps given as TRBD1 or TRBD2 (5 bases each). V was pared by 3 bases and J by 6 bases, with 22 bases between. Germline CDR1 is SGHRS and CDR2 is YFSETQ. The CDR3 covers 16 residues. CDR3 in amino acids: CASSWGPGRRTAEQYF. The CDR3 DNA follows: TGCGCCAGCAGCTGGGGCCCGGGACGGCGGACGGCCGAGCAGTACTTC.

This clonotype was detected only a few times. This chain links TRBV27 with TRBJ2-7; 10 bases agree with TRBD2. Germline V CDR1 and CDR2: MNHEY, SMNVEV (reference sequence). The CDR3 contains 14 residues. V lost 5 bases, J lost 4 bases, and 5 bases stayed unmatched. CDR3: CASSKLAGEYEQYF. CDR3 nucleotides: TGTGCCAGCAGTAAGCTAGCGGGGGAGTACGAGCAGTACTTC.

This clonotype appeared a few times. The chain is built from TRBV5-1 and TRBJ2-2; 12 nucleotides agree with TRBD1. The CDR3 totals 14 residues. Germline V gene data show CDR1 as SGHRS and CDR2 as YFSETQ. Trimming took 5 bases from V and 6 from J; bases not matched to a gene: 2. The CDR3 bases are TGCGCCAGCAGGGGACAGGGGGCTTCCGGGGAGCTGTTTTTT. As protein: CASRGQGASGELFF.

This chain links TRBV30 with TRBJ1-1, with a tentative D call TRBD1 (5 bases). The CDR3 is 13 residues long. V was cut by 3 bases and J by 0 bases, with 8 bases left in between. CDR1 and CDR2 from the germline V gene are GTSNPN and SVGIG (reference sequence). The CDR3 DNA sequence: TGTGCCTGGAGCGCACAGGTGAACACTGAAGCTTTCTTT. Protein sequence: CAWSAQVNTEAFF.

This clonotype was counted between two and nine times. The chain employs TRBV5-1 and TRBJ1-4; TRBD1 aligns across 7 bases. CDR1 SGHRS and CDR2 YFSETQ come from the germline V gene. The trim removed 3 bases at V and 5 bases at J, leaving 10 bases unmatched. The CDR3 has 16 amino acids. The CDR3 bases are TGCGCCAGCAGCTCGGGACAGTTGGTCGGGAATGAAAAACTGTTTTTT. Its protein product is CASSSGQLVGNEKLFF. The full variable domain, in which reference TRBV5-1 and TRBJ1-4 provide the parts outside the CDR3, is KAGVTQTPRYLIKTRGQQVTLSCSPISGHRSVSWYQQTPGQGLQFLFEYFSETQRNKGNFPGRFSGRQFSNSRSEMNVSTLELGDSALYLCASSSGQLVGNEKLFFGSGTQLSVL.

This clonotype was recorded a few times. The V and J genes are TRBV27 and TRBJ1-2; D remains unclear. Germline values: CDR1 MNHEY, CDR2 SMNVEV (reference sequence). V shed 8 bases and J shed 7 bases, with 20 bases lying between them. The length of the CDR3 is 14 residues. The DNA of the CDR3 is TGTGCCAGCGGGTTGAACTCAGGTTCCCGTGGCTACACCTTC. Protein sequence: CASGLNSGSRGYTF.

This clonotype was seen a few times. At one end the junction does not follow the germline gene, possibly because of a read error. The J gene is TRBJ2-7, the V gene TRBV7-2; 9 bases match TRBD2. CDR1 SGHTA and CDR2 FQGNSA come from the germline V gene. The CDR3 sequence is 15 residues long. In DNA, the CDR3 is TGTGCCAGCAACTTACTGCGGGGGGGCGGCTACGAGCAGTACTTC. Its translation: CASNLLRGGGYEQYF.

This chain joins TRBV4-3 and TRBJ2-1, with 8 positions matching TRBD1. J was trimmed by 9 bases and V by 3 bases; bases with no gene match: 7. Germline values: CDR1 LGHNA, CDR2 YSLEER. This CDR3 contains 14 residues. The CDR3 loop reads CASSQGTGRVEQFF. The CDR3 region has the DNA TGCGCCAGCAGCCAGGGGACAGGTCGAGTTGAGCAGTTCTTC.

This clonotype occurred a few times. The chain is built from TRBV20-1 and TRBJ2-1, with 7 bases identical to TRBD2. Germline lookup yields CDR1 DFQATT and CDR2 SNEGSKA (reference sequence). V trimming: 4 bases; J trimming: 6 bases; junction bases outside the gene matches: 9. The length of the CDR3 is 14 residues. The CDR3 region is CSATAGGGANEQFF. Written as DNA, the CDR3 is TGCAGTGCTACTGCCGGCGGGGGTGCCAATGAGCAGTTCTTC.

This clonotype was counted between two and nine times. The chain couples TRBV18 to TRBJ1-2; the D is unclear. This CDR3 contains 13 residues. Between the trimmed V and J ends, which lost 6 bases and 10 bases, there was a span of 18 bases. The germline gives CDR1 KGHSH, CDR2 LQKENI. As DNA, the CDR3 is TGTGCCAGCTCCGCCCCAGAGCAGGACGCCTACACCTTC. The encoded protein is CASSAPEQDAYTF.

In DNA, the CDR3 is TGTGCCAGCTCCCCTGCTATGCCCTCCTACGAGCAGTACTTC. This codes for CASSPAMPSYEQYF. The rearrangement uses TRBV7-6 and TRBJ2-7; D unclear. Germline-derived CDR1 and CDR2 are SGHVS and FNYEAQ. Trimming took 8 bases from V and 0 from J, leaving 14 bases between them. The CDR3 runs to 14 residues.

V gene TRBV20-1 combines with J gene TRBJ2-7; D unresolved. The CDR3 length is 13 residues. CDR1 is DFQATT, CDR2 SNEGSKA, per germline (reference sequence). The V and J ends lost 6 bases and 2 bases respectively, with 14 bases between them. CDR3 amino acids: CSASGPSPYEQYV. CDR3 sequence (DNA): TGCAGTGCGTCCGGTCCCTCCCCCTACGAGCAGTACGTC.

This chain connects TRBV5-5 to TRBJ1-5, with D unclear. Germline-derived CDR1 and CDR2 are SGHKS and YYEKEE (reference sequence). The CDR3 extends over 13 amino acids. Trimming pared 4 bases from V and 4 bases from J, leaving 9 bases between. The CDR3 reads CASSGDMNQPQHF. The CDR3 region has the DNA TGTGCCAGCAGCGGCGACATGAATCAGCCCCAGCATTTT.

In its sample, this clonotype was seen many times. The rearrangement joins TRBV12-3 or TRBV12-4 to TRBJ2-2; D gene unclear. The CDR3 has 14 residues. Between the trimmed V and J ends, which lost 1 base and 6 bases, there was a span of 9 bases. In nucleotides, the CDR3 is TGTGCCAGCAGTTTAGAGGATGGCCCCGGGGAGCTGTTTTTT. Its translation: CASSLEDGPGELFF.

The chain combines TRBV19 with TRBJ2-1; TRBD2 agrees at 8 bases. This CDR3 has 16 amino acids. Germline CDR1 is LNHDA and CDR2 is SQIVND (reference sequence). The J segment lost 7 bases and the V segment lost 5 bases, leaving 13 bases of the junction unmatched. CDR3 region: CASSVPYAGGLNEQFF. CDR3 in DNA: TGTGCCAGTAGTGTCCCCTATGCGGGGGGATTGAATGAGCAGTTCTTC.